Below, one TCR beta chain is given with its context. Its antigen remains unknown. The data stem from a study of early T cells in non-severe SARS-CoV-2 infection. As for the study in general: Unsorted whole-blood RNA was sequenced in bulk, leaving chains unpaired.

The TCR library protocol was used to attach unique molecular identifiers. These identifiers were attached to individual cDNA molecules. TCRdb reprocessed the 5' RACE reads with MiXCR, giving one entry per CDR3 protein. The sample yields tens of thousands of distinct CDR3 sequences, roughly 16% seen once. Trimming removed 6 bases from V and 6 bases from J, with 12 bases in between. The CDR3 loop spans 12 amino acids. Germline V lookup: CDR1 SGHRS, CDR2 YFSETQ. General study findings and limits: Comparison of clonotypes with VDJdb favored anti-spike CD8 responses while missing private and CD4 specificities.

The V and J genes are TRBV5-1 and TRBJ1-1, with D unclear. Sequenced here: whole blood, sampled at baseline. The source of this sequence is an adult who was a healthcare worker with PCR-confirmed SARS-CoV-2 infection or an uninfected control (not recorded which). DNA of the CDR3: TGCGCCAGCAAAAGGCCTGGGGCTGAAGCTTTCTTT. Translated, it gives CASKRPGAEAFF.